This T cell receptor (beta chain) was sequenced for a study of radiotherapy plus CTLA-4 blockade in lung cancer. The overall study: Overall, approximately 19% of patients showed an objective response, while 31% attained disease control.

The count of this clone is one. The antigen is unknown. Libraries were prepared by immunoSEQ multiplex PCR; TCRdb keeps only in-frame clonotypes and omits some of them. The sample has around 45,000 clones, roughly 84% seen once. The germline CDR1 and CDR2 sequences are SGHTA and FQGNSA. The V end lost 5 bases, the J end lost 8 bases, and 18 bases lay between the germline ends. The CDR3 extends over 14 amino acids. Notes on the study in general: Blood saw expansion of tumor-derived TCR clones after radiotherapy plus ipilimumab.

This rearrangement joins TRBV7-2 to TRBJ1-2, with a tentative D call TRBD1 (5 bases). The sample in question was peripheral blood, obtained from a patient treated with radiotherapy plus ipilimumab. This clonotype was sampled from a human donor with non-small cell lung cancer whose response to radiotherapy plus ipilimumab could not be evaluated. Written as DNA, the CDR3 is TGTGCCAGCAGCCAAGACAGTTCAGGGAGGGGCTACACCTTC. Protein sequence: CASSQDSSGRGYTF.